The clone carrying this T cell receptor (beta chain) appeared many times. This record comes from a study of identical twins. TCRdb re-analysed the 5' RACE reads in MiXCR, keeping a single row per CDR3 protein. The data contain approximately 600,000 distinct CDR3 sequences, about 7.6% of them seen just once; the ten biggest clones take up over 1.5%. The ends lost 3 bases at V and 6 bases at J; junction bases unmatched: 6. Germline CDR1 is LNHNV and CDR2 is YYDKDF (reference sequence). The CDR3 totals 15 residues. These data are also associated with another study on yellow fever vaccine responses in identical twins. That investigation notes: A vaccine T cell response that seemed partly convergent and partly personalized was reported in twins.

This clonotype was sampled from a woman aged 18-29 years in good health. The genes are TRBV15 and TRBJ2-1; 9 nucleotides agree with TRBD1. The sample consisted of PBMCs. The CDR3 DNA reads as TGTGCCACCAGCAGTGGGGACAGGGTAATCAATGAGCAGTTCTTC. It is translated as CATSSGDRVINEQFF.